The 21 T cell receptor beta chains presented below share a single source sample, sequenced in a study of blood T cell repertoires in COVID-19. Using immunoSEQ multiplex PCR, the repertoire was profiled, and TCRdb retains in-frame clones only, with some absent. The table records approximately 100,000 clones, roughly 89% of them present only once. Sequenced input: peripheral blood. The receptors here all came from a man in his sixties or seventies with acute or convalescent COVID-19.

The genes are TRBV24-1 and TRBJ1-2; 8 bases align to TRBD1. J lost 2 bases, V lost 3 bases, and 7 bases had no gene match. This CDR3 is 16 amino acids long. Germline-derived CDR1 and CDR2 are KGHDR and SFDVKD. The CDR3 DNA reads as TGTGCCACCAGTGATCCCGGACAGGGTGCCAACTATGGCTACACCTTC. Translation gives CATSDPGQGANYGYTF.

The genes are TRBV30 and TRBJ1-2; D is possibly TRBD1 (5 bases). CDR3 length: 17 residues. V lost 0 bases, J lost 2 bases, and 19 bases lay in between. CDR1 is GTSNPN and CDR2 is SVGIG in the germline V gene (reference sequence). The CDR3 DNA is TGTGCCTGGAGTGTACGGGTAGCAGGGTTAAGCAACTATGGCTACACCTTC. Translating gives CAWSVRVAGLSNYGYTF.

The CDR3 loop is CASRSGGEAFF. Here the CDR3 DNA reads TGTGCCAGCAGATCGGGGGGTGAAGCTTTCTTT. V gene TRBV6-5 combines with J gene TRBJ1-1; D is perhaps TRBD1 (5 bases). V lost 6 bases and J lost 7, with 9 bases in between. The CDR3 spans 11 residues. CDR1 and CDR2 (germline): MNHEY, SVGAGI.

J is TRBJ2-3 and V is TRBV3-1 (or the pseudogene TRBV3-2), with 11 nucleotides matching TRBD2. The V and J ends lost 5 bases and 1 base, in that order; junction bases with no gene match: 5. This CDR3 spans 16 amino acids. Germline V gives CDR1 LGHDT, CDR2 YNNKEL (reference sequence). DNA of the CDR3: TGTGCCAGCAGCGCCTCGACTAGCGGGGGCACAGATACGCAGTATTTT. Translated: CASSASTSGGTDTQYF.

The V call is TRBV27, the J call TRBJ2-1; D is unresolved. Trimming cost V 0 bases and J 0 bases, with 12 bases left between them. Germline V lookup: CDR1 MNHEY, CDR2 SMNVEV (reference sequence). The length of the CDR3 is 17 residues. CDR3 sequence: CASSLSVGWSSYNEQFF. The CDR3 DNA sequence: TGTGCCAGCAGTTTATCGGTGGGTTGGAGCTCCTACAATGAGCAGTTCTTC.

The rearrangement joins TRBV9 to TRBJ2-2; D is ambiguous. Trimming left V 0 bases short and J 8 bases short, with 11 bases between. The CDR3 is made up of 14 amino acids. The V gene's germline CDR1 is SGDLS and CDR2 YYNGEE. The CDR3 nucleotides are TGTGCCAGCAGCGTAGCCTATGGAGTGGGGGAGCTGTTTTTT. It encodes CASSVAYGVGELFF. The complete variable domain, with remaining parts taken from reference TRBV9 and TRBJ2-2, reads DSGVTQTPKHLITATGQRVTLRCSPRSGDLSVYWYQQSLDQGLQFLIQYYNGEERAKGNILERFSAQQFPDLHSELNLSSLELGDSALYFCASSVAYGVGELFFGEGSRLTVL.

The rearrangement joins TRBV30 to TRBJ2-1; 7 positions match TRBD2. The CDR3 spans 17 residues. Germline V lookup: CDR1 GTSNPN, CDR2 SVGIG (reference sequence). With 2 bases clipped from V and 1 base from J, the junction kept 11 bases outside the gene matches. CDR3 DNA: TGTGCCTGGAGTTACTGTCCTAGCGGTAAATCCTACAATGAGCAGTTCTTC. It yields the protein CAWSYCPSGKSYNEQFF.

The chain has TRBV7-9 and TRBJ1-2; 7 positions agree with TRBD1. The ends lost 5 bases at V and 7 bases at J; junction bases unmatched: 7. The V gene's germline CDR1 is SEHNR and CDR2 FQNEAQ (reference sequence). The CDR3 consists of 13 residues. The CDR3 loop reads CASSARQGVGYTF. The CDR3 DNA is TGTGCCAGCAGCGCCCGACAGGGAGTTGGCTACACCTTC.

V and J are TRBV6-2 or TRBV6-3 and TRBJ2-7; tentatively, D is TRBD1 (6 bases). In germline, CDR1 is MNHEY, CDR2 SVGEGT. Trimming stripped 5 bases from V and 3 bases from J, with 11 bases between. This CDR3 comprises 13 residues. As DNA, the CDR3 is TGTGCCAGCAGTCAGGACAGCTTCTACGAGCAGTACTTC. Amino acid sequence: CASSQDSFYEQYF.

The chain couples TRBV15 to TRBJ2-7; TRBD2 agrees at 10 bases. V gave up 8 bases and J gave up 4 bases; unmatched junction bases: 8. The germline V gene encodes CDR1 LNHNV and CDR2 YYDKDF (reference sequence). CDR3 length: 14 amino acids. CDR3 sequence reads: CATSLTSGLYEQYF. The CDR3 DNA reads TGTGCCACCTCCCTGACTAGCGGGTTATACGAGCAGTACTTC.

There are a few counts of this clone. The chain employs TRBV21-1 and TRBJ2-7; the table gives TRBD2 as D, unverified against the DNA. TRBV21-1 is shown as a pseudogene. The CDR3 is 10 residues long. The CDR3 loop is CASSRDEQYF. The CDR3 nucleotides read TGTGCCAGCAGCAGAGACGAGCAGTACTTC.

This CDR3 reads CASSKGQGATEAFF. The CDR3 DNA reads as TGCGCCAGCAGCAAGGGACAGGGGGCGACTGAAGCTTTCTTT. V gene TRBV5-1 combines with J gene TRBJ1-1, with TRBD1 matching 12 bases. Germline-derived CDR1 and CDR2 are SGHRS and YFSETQ. The CDR3 contains 14 residues. The trim removed 4 bases at V and 5 bases at J, leaving 3 bases unmatched.

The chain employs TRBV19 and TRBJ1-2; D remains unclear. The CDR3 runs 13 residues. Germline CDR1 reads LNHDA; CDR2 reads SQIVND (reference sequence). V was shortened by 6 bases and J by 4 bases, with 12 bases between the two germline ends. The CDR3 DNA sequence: TGTGCCAGTAGAGCGCTTTCGGGCTATGGCTACACCTTC. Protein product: CASRALSGYGYTF. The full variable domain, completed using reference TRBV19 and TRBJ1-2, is DGGITQSPKYLFRKEGQNVTLSCEQNLNHDAMYWYRQDPGQGLRLIYYSQIVNDFQKGDIAEGYSVSREKKESFPLTVTSAQKNPTAFYLCASRALSGYGYTFGSGTRLTVV.

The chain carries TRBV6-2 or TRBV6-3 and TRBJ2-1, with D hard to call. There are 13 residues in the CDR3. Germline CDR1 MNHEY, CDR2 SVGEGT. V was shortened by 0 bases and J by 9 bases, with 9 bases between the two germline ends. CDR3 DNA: TGTGCCAGCAGTTACTCCCTTATCGGTGAGCAGTTCTTC. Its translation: CASSYSLIGEQFF.

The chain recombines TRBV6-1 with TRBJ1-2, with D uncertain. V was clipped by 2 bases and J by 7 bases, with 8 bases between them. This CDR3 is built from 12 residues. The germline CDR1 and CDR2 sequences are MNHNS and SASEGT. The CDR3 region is CASSEFGVGYTF. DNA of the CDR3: TGTGCCAGCAGTGAATTCGGGGTTGGCTACACCTTC.

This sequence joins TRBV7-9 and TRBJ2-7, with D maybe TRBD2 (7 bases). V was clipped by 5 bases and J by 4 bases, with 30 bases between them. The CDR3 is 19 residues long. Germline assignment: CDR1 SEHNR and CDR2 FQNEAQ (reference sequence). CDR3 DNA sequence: TGTGCCAGCAGCGGTGAAGGGGGGGTCATTAGCCCGACCTCATACGAGCAGTACTTC. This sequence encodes CASSGEGGVISPTSYEQYF.

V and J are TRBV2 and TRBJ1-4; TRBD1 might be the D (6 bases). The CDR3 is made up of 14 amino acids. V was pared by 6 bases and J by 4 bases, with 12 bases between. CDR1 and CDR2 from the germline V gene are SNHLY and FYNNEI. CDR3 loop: CASRDTGLNEKLFF. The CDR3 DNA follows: TGTGCCAGCAGGGACACAGGGCTTAATGAAAAACTGTTTTTT.

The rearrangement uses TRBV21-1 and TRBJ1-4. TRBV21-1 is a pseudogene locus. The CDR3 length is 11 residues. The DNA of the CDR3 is TGTGCCAGCAGCACCCGGACTCCCGACGCCTTT. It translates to CASSTRTPDAF.

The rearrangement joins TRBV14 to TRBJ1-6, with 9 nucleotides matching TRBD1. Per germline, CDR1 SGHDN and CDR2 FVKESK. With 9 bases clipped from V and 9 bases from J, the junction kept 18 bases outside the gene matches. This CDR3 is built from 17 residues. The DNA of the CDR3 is TGTGCCAGGGCCTACGGGACAGGGAGTTTCATTTGTTCACCCCTCCACTTT. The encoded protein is CARAYGTGSFICSPLHF.

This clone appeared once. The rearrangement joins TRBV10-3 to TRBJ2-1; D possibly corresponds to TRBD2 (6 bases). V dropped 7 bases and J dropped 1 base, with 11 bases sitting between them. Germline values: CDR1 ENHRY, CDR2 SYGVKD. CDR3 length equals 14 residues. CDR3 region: CAINPGTSYNEQFF. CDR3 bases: TGTGCCATCAATCCTGGGACTTCCTACAATGAGCAGTTCTTC.

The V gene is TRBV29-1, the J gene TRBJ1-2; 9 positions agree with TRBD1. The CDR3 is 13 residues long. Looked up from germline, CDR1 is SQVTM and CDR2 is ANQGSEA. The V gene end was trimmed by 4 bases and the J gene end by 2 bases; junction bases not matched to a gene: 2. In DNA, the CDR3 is TGCAGCGTTGGGACAGGGGAGAACTATGGCTACACCTTC. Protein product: CSVGTGENYGYTF.